The rows below give T cell receptor beta chains drawn from one sample of a study of T cells after yellow fever vaccination. One entry per CDR3 protein, called by TCRdb with MiXCR from the 5' RACE reads. The table includes about 360,000 distinct CDR3 sequences, 6.2% detected once. Sequenced material: PBMCs, taken 5 days after the yellow fever booster vaccination. The receptor set was obtained from a man aged 30 to 39 who received the YFV17D yellow fever vaccine. Each CDR3 is given with its conserved first and last residue. A D gene is named only where the DNA matches it firmly. The size entry is marked missing in some rows and otherwise reads once, few, many or a size class.

v_call	cdr3_length	clone_size	d_call	cdr3_aa
TRBV5-4	13	few	NA	CASSLAANEKLFF
TRBV20-1	14	many	TRBD1	CSARAGQERYEQYF
TRBV5-1	14	many	TRBD1	CASSGGQTHNEQFF
TRBV7-6	16	NA	NA	CASSLGLGVGTGELFF
TRBV29-1	16	many	TRBD2	CSVEHILAGTFNEQFF
TRBV7-2	14	NA	NA	CASSLEQVYNEQFF
TRBV20-1	12	many	NA	CSAIREANTQYF
TRBV25-1	16	many	NA	CASSESGRKSGNTIYF
TRBV12-5	15	NA	TRBD2	CASVSVLAGDNEQFF
TRBV7-7	16	few	NA	CASSLTGLSNTGELFF
TRBV6-2/TRBV6-3	16	NA	TRBD1	CASSYDWGQESTEAFF
TRBV11-2	18	NA	NA	CASSSYTLRWEGGNEQFF
TRBV19	14	many	TRBD2	CASSWASGVYEQYF
TRBV7-9	15	many	NA	CASSSPIGGPSEQYF
TRBV5-6	16	few	TRBD1	CASSLPRDRDTGELFF
TRBV20-1	15	many	NA	CSANPLSGLRDEQFF
TRBV6-1	18	NA	NA	CASTKYRGLAGEVGELFF
TRBV9	10	NA	NA	CASGGNTQYF
TRBV6-5	15	few	NA	CASSYLGLSTDTQYF
TRBV10-3	15	few	TRBD2	CAISDRTSGQETQYF
TRBV6-1	16	few	NA	CASSSWKGVNTGELFF
TRBV6-5	17	NA	NA	CASSSVVAVGGANVLTF
TRBV7-6	13	many	TRBD2	CASSFSGVNEQFF
TRBV20-1	12	many	NA	CITRDQRGEQFF
TRBV12-3/TRBV12-4	16	many	NA	CASSLDAGRRTDTQYF
TRBV27	17	many	TRBD2	CASSLWERVAGGYEQYF
TRBV18	16	NA	TRBD1	CASSHDRETGNTEAFF
TRBV29-1	13	many	TRBD2	CSVLAGGLDTQYF
TRBV5-1	17	NA	TRBD1	CASTGGNGGPTYNEQFF
TRBV29-1	13	few	NA	CSVDRGGTGELFF
TRBV7-2	14	many	NA	CASTLDGNSNTQYF
TRBV7-2	12	NA	NA	CASRRAGDTQYF
TRBV20-1	15	NA	TRBD2	CSARATSASYNEQFF
TRBV20-1	15	NA	NA	CSARALDEGGIRHTF
TRBV5-5	15	NA	NA	CASSVQDRGGETQYF
TRBV12-3/TRBV12-4	13	few	NA	CASSGGDLSGYTF
TRBV5-1	16	NA	NA	CASSLGTGSGTDTQYF
TRBV6-2/TRBV6-3	17	NA	NA	CASSYSTADYYTGELFF
TRBV18	13	many	NA	CASSPGGTYEQYF
TRBV19	18	NA	NA	CASSIRLTGKTGHNEQFF
TRBV7-2	16	few	NA	CASSLNAIANTGELFF
TRBV20-1	14	many	TRBD2	CSAQREYGTGELFF
TRBV28	14	NA	TRBD2	CASSSAGAEGEQFF
TRBV2	14	few	TRBD2	CASSEGAGVKEQFF
TRBV5-1	17	NA	NA	CASGLHNSQGSTDTQYF
TRBV12-3/TRBV12-4	15	NA	TRBD1	CASRGQGALGQPQHF
TRBV27	15	NA	NA	CASSLRLTSTLPLHF
TRBV7-9	15	many	TRBD1	CASSTSRGLRETQYF
TRBV7-6	14	NA	NA	CASSWLQNQETQYF
TRBV7-7	13	NA	TRBD1	CASSMDRQETQYF
TRBV6-5	17	many	TRBD1	CASSYSMTGRGLGPQHF
TRBV16	11	NA	NA	CASSHPEGYTF
TRBV27	16	NA	TRBD2	CANRIAGGGVIGELFF
TRBV29-1	12	NA	NA	CSVEEGTHEQYF